This TCR beta chain was recorded in a study of spatial heterogeneity in lung cancer. At the level of the study: The donors, 60 to 80 patients with untreated early-stage non-small cell lung cancer, provided the samples. Consistently, beta-chain sequences turned up in larger numbers than alpha-chain sequences did. Study results and caveats: In blood, ubiquitous expanded tumor TCRs appeared more at resection than follow-up.

There are 13 residues in the CDR3. V shed 0 bases and J shed 6 bases, with 5 bases lying between them. Looked up from germline, CDR1 is MNHNS and CDR2 is SASEGT. Each TCR cDNA molecule bore a unique molecular identifier. TCRdb called the 5' RACE reads again in MiXCR, with one record for every CDR3 protein. In the table there are approximately 50,000 distinct CDR3 sequences, more than 6.5% of which are singletons. This clonotype was counted at least ten times. Its antigen is still unknown. Time point noted: blood at routine non-recurrence follow-up after resection. Whole RNA, which was extracted from tumor, nontumor lung tissue or frozen PBMC, was sequenced without any cell sorting.

The material sequenced was PBMCs, taken at follow-up. This sequence was found in a female donor with early-stage non-small cell lung cancer. V and J are TRBV6-1 and TRBJ2-2; TRBD1 is a possible D gene (5 bases). CDR3 in amino acids: CASSEAGAGELFF. CDR3 nucleotides: TGTGCCAGCAGTGAAGCAGGGGCCGGGGAGCTGTTTTTT.